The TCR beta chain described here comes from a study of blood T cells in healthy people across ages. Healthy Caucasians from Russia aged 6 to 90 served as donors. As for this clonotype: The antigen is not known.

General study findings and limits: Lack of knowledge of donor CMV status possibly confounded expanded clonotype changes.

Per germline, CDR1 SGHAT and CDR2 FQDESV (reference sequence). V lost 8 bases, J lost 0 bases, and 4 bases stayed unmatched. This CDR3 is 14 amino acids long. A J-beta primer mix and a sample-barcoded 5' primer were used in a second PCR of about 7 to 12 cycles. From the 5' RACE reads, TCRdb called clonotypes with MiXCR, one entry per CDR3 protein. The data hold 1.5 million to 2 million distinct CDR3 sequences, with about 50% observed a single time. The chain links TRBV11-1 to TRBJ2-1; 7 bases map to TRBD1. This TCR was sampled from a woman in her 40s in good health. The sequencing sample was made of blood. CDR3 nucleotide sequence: TGTGCCAGCGGGGACAGTGTCTCCTACAATGAGCAGTTCTTC. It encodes CASGDSVSYNEQFF.